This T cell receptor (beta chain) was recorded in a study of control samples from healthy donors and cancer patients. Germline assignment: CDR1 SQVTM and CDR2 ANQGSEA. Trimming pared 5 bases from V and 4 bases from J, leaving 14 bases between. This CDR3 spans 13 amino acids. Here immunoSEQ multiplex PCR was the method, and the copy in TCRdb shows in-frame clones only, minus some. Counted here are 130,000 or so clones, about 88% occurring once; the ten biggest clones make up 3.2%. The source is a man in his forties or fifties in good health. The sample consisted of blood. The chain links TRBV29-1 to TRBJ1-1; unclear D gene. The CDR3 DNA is TGCAGCGTTTTGAGAGGATGGTCCACTGAAGCTTTCTTT. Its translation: CSVLRGWSTEAFF. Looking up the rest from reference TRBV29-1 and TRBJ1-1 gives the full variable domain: SAVISQKPSRDICQRGTSLTIQCQVDSQVTMMFWYRQQPGQSLTLIATANQGSEATYESGFVIDKFPISRPNLTFSTLTVSNMSPEDSSIYLCSVLRGWSTEAFFGQGTRLTVV.